One and the same sample provided the 16 T cell receptor beta chains below, sequenced in a study of spatial heterogeneity in lung cancer. Sample time point: sample taken at primary tumor resection. Material for sequencing was whole RNA from tumor, nontumor lung or frozen PBMC, left unsorted. TCRdb reprocessed the 5' RACE reads via MiXCR and lists one record per CDR3 protein. The sample records tens of thousands of distinct CDR3 sequences, approximately 8.2% being singletons. Sample: PBMCs, taken at surgery. The receptors stem from a male donor with early-stage non-small cell lung cancer.

This clonotype was seen only a few times. This chain links TRBV6-5 with TRBJ2-3; the D gene could be TRBD1 or TRBD2 (5 bases each). The CDR3 totals 13 residues. V was cut by 7 bases and J by 2 bases, with 10 bases left in between. CDR1 and CDR2 (germline): MNHEY, SVGAGI. For the CDR3, the DNA is TGTGCCAGCAACCGGGACCACACAGATACGCAGTATTTT. Its translation is CASNRDHTDTQYF.

There are a few counts of this clonotype. This chain connects TRBV28 to TRBJ2-7, with 8 bases lining up with TRBD1. The CDR3 has 15 amino acids. V shed 2 bases, J shed 6 bases, and the junction held 9 bases outside the gene matches. Germline CDR1 reads MDHEN; CDR2 reads SYDVKM. CDR3 residues: CASSLADRGKGEQYF. The CDR3, as DNA: TGTGCCAGCAGTTTAGCCGACAGGGGAAAAGGCGAGCAGTACTTC. The whole variable domain, remainder taken from reference TRBV28 and TRBJ2-7, is DVKVTQSSRYLVKRTGEKVFLECVQDMDHENMFWYRQDPGLGLRLIYFSYDVKMKEKGDIPEGYSVSREKKERFSLILESASTNQTSMYLCASSLADRGKGEQYFGPGTRLTVT.

This clonotype was recorded a few times. The chain uses TRBV15 and TRBJ2-7; 7 nucleotides match TRBD1. CDR3 length: 15 residues. Germline values: CDR1 LNHNV, CDR2 YYDKDF (reference sequence). V was clipped by 0 bases and J by 4 bases; unmatched bases: 6. This chain's CDR3 is CATSRETGAGYEQYF. The CDR3 nucleotides read TGTGCCACCAGCAGAGAAACAGGGGCAGGGTACGAGCAGTACTTC.

This clonotype showed up many times. This rearrangement joins TRBV29-1 to TRBJ2-1; 12 bases map to TRBD2. This CDR3 is 16 amino acids long. The V gene's germline CDR1 is SQVTM and CDR2 ANQGSEA. V was pared by 5 bases and J by 9 bases, with 14 bases of the junction left unmatched. The CDR3 bases are TGCAGCGTTCAGGAACTAGCGGGAGGCCTGAGTGGTGAGCAGTTCTTC. It translates to CSVQELAGGLSGEQFF.

In this sample, this clonotype turned up a few times. V usage is TRBV4-1 and J usage is TRBJ1-4; D is ambiguous. The CDR3 totals 16 residues. The V gene's germline CDR1 is MGHRA and CDR2 YSYEKL. V lost 1 base, J lost 8 bases, and 17 bases lay in between. The DNA for the CDR3 is TGCGCCAGCAGCCAAGTACCCCCGGGATCCAGGGAAAAACTGTTTTTT. Translated, it gives CASSQVPPGSREKLFF.

About this clonotype itself: A much larger clone differs from this one at a single base, so this may be a read error. The gene calls are TRBV10-1 and TRBJ2-7, with a possible D match to TRBD2 (7 bases). The V and J ends lost 2 bases and 7 bases respectively, with 18 bases between them. The CDR3 has 15 residues. Looked up from germline, CDR1 is WNHNN and CDR2 is SYGVQD (reference sequence). The CDR3 DNA is TGCGCCAGCAGTGAGCCCCCGGGGGGCTGGGGAGAGCAGTACTTC. It codes for CASSEPPGGWGEQYF.

The V and J genes are TRBV20-1 and TRBJ2-1, with 7 bases aligning to TRBD1. The CDR3 sequence is 13 residues long. Germline V gene sequence: CDR1 DFQATT, CDR2 SNEGSKA (reference sequence). V dropped 4 bases and J dropped 7; count of bases not matched to a gene: 7. The CDR3 nucleotides are TGCAGTGCTAAAGACAGGGTCAAGAATGAGCAGTTCTTC. Residues: CSAKDRVKNEQFF.

The V call is TRBV4-2, the J call TRBJ2-3; 14 nucleotides match TRBD2. The germline CDR1 and CDR2 sequences are LGHNA and YNFKEQ. V shed 4 bases, J shed 5 bases, and the junction held 5 bases outside the gene matches. CDR3 length equals 16 residues. The CDR3 DNA reads TGTGCCAGCAGCCGTCCGGGACTAGCGGGAGTAGATACGCAGTATTTT. Encoded protein: CASSRPGLAGVDTQYF.

This clonotype was observed many times. The rearrangement uses TRBV20-1 and TRBJ1-1, with TRBD1 matching 7 bases. Germline trimming cut 6 bases from V and 0 bases from J; bases unmatched to any gene: 1. This CDR3 contains 12 residues. CDR1 is DFQATT, CDR2 SNEGSKA, per germline (reference sequence). The CDR3 coding sequence is TGCAGTGCCGACAGGGTGAACACTGAAGCTTTCTTT. Protein: CSADRVNTEAFF.

This clonotype was seen a few times. The chain combines TRBV3-1 with TRBJ2-5; D is possibly TRBD2 (5 bases). Trimming pared 6 bases from V and 8 bases from J, leaving 13 bases between. CDR3 size: 12 residues. Per germline, CDR1 LGHDT and CDR2 YNNKEL (reference sequence). This CDR3 is CASRYHEGTQYF. CDR3 DNA sequence: TGTGCCAGCAGATACCACGAGGGAACCCAGTACTTC.

At least ten counts were recorded for this clonotype. This chain uses TRBV18 with TRBJ1-1; D gene ambiguous. The CDR3 is made up of 12 amino acids. Germline CDR1 KGHSH, CDR2 LQKENI. Between the trimmed V and J ends, which lost 2 bases and 11 bases, there was a span of 12 bases. The CDR3 here is CASSPDLAGAFF. CDR3 DNA sequence: TGTGCCAGCTCACCAGATCTGGCAGGCGCTTTCTTT.

The chain is built from TRBV20-1 and TRBJ1-6, with unresolved D. V was cut by 0 bases and J by 7 bases, with 10 bases left in between. There are 14 residues in the CDR3. Germline V lookup: CDR1 DFQATT, CDR2 SNEGSKA (reference sequence). CDR3 nucleotides: TGCAGTGCTAGAGATCGTGACGGGAATTCACCCCTCCACTTT. It encodes CSARDRDGNSPLHF.

The chain carries TRBV29-1 and TRBJ2-3, with a weak D call TRBD1 (6 bases). CDR3 length: 14 amino acids. The V gene lost 1 base and the J gene lost 4 bases, with 12 bases spanning the gap. Germline V gives CDR1 SQVTM, CDR2 ANQGSEA. For the CDR3, the DNA is TGCAGCGTTGAAGGGGGGCTAGCCTCAGATACGCAGTATTTT. This encodes CSVEGGLASDTQYF.

This clonotype was found many times. The chain carries TRBV9 and TRBJ1-1; TRBD1 aligns across 7 bases. From germline, CDR1 is SGDLS and CDR2 YYNGEE. The V and J ends lost 2 bases and 7 bases, in that order; junction bases with no gene match: 8. CDR3 length: 14 amino acids. The DNA for the CDR3 is TGTGCCAGCAGCGTTACAGGGGCACTCGGTGAAGCTTTCTTT. Translation: CASSVTGALGEAFF.

This clonotype was observed a handful of times. J is TRBJ2-3 and V is TRBV7-2; D unresolved. The V gene's germline CDR1 is SGHTA and CDR2 FQGNSA. The CDR3 extends over 15 amino acids. The ends were cut back, 0 bases at V and 4 bases at J, with 11 bases in the middle. The CDR3 region has the DNA TGTGCCAGCAGCTTAGCGGCATCAGGAGCAGATACGCAGTATTTT. Translated: CASSLAASGADTQYF.

This clonotype was seen many times. The chain employs TRBV29-1 and TRBJ2-3; D is perhaps TRBD2 (6 bases). The V and J ends lost 7 bases and 6 bases respectively, with 11 bases between them. This CDR3 has 11 residues. Germline CDR1 reads SQVTM; CDR2 reads ANQGSEA. In DNA, the CDR3 is TGCAGCGCACGGACTATCGATACGCAGTATTTT. Translating gives CSARTIDTQYF.